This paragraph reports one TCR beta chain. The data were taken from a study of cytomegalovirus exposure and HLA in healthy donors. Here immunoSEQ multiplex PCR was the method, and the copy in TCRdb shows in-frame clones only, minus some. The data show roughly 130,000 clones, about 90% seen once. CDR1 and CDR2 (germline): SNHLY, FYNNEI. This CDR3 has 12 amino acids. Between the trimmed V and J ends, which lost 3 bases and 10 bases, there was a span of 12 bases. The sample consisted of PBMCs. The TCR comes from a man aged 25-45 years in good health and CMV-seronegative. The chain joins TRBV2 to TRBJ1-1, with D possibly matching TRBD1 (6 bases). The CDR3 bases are TGTGCCAGCAGTGATGGTTGGGGGCGAGCTTTCTTT. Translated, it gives CASSDGWGRAFF.